This is a list of T cell receptor beta chains from one sample in a study of PD-1 blockade in mismatch repair-deficient tumors. Profiling relied on immunoSEQ multiplex PCR, and the TCRdb table lists in-frame clones only, not all of them. The sample has about 120,000 clones, roughly 90% seen once. This specimen consisted of peripheral blood, obtained approximately 73 weeks after starting pembrolizumab. These receptors came from an adult with mismatch repair-deficient cancer. Both conserved end residues are part of each CDR3. A D gene is named only where the DNA matches it firmly. Part of the rows lack a size; the others show once, few, many or a class for expanded clones.

V gene	D gene	J gene	clone size	CDR3 protein
TRBV6-5	NA	TRBJ1-2	NA	CASSRSGEAYGYTF
TRBV7-9	TRBD1	TRBJ2-1	NA	CASSPRQGSNFYEQFF
TRBV10-3	TRBD2	TRBJ2-2	NA	CAISEGLVVGELFF
TRBV21-1	NA	TRBJ1-1	NA	CASSKEGHTEAFF
TRBV6-5	TRBD1	TRBJ2-3	NA	CASRRTGNTDTQYF
TRBV30	NA	TRBJ2-1	NA	CAWSPREEAQFF
TRBV28	NA	TRBJ2-6	NA	CASSSEGDSGANVLTF
TRBV29-1	NA	TRBJ1-2	NA	CSAGVDYGYTF
TRBV7-9	TRBD2	TRBJ2-3	NA	CASSLVTSGSGSDTQYF
TRBV9	NA	TRBJ1-1	NA	CASSVDQITEAFF
TRBV9	TRBD2	TRBJ2-7	NA	CASSPQGSGVAYEQYF
TRBV4-3	TRBD2	TRBJ2-1	NA	CASSQALAGVGEGFDEQFF
TRBV23-1	TRBD1	TRBJ2-2	NA	CASSHRMGETGRDTGELFF
TRBV14	NA	TRBJ2-7	few	CASRLAGEGEQYF
TRBV27	TRBD2	TRBJ2-1	few	CASSPIGTSGIGEQFF
TRBV15	TRBD2	TRBJ2-1	few	CATSSMSGNNNEQFF
TRBV5-1	TRBD1	TRBJ2-3	NA	CASSLAPSDRGYTDTQYF
TRBV19	TRBD1	TRBJ1-1	once	CASRLGQGVRTEAFF
TRBV15	NA	TRBJ2-1	NA	CATSREVVGLYNEQFF
TRBV7-6	NA	TRBJ2-7	NA	CASSLGSGYEQYF
TRBV27	NA	TRBJ1-2	NA	CASSADALQGGYTF
TRBV6-6	TRBD1	TRBJ2-1	NA	CASSPTQGVYNEQFF
TRBV2	NA	TRBJ2-7	NA	CASRVTQEQYF
TRBV11-2	NA	TRBJ1-5	NA	CASSLEGTSNQPQHF
TRBV2	NA	TRBJ2-7	NA	CASSEELSYEQYF
TRBV27	NA	TRBJ1-5	NA	CASSPTSSLQPQHF
TRBV19	NA	TRBJ2-2	NA	CASSIYRWKTGELFF
TRBV4-2	TRBD2	TRBJ2-2	NA	CASSLTSGTNTGELFF
TRBV5-6	NA	TRBJ2-1	NA	CASSLEQVEQFF
TRBV6-6	TRBD2	TRBJ2-7	NA	CASSYSSSGSYEQYF
TRBV4-2	TRBD2	TRBJ2-1	once	CASSQLAESYNEQFF
TRBV28	NA	TRBJ2-4	NA	CASSFGRAQNIQYF
TRBV4-1	NA	TRBJ2-7	NA	CASSQGKGVAVEQYF
TRBV7-8	NA	TRBJ2-5	NA	CASRPDILEQETQYF
TRBV19	NA	TRBJ2-7	NA	CASSISINRGTGGPPYEQYF
TRBV19	NA	TRBJ2-2	NA	CASTRDSSTNTGELFF
TRBV7-6	NA	TRBJ2-2	NA	CASSPRANTGELFF
TRBV18	TRBD1	TRBJ2-2	NA	CASSRSDRLTGELFF
TRBV7-9	TRBD1	TRBJ2-5	NA	CASSMTGYGETQYF
TRBV4-1	NA	TRBJ2-1	NA	CASSQAPGLLYNEQFF